The clone carrying this T cell receptor (beta chain) occurred a few times. This specimen comes from a study of cytomegalovirus exposure and HLA in healthy donors. PCR was performed using 60 Vbeta and 13 Jbeta primers. Produced via immunoSEQ multiplex PCR; TCRdb's table is partial and in-frame only. Here the sample spans some 110,000 clones, approximately 69% being singletons. The receptor was isolated from a woman in her fifties or sixties in good health and CMV-seropositive. The sequencing sample was made of PBMCs.

The CDR3 bases are TGTGCCAGCAGCTACCTTAGCGGGAGTCCAGATACGCAGTATTTT. This encodes CASSYLSGSPDTQYF. The rearrangement links TRBV9 to TRBJ2-3, with TRBD2 matching over 9 bases. The V segment lost 4 bases and the J segment 4 bases; nucleotides outside the gene matches: 7. Germline V gives CDR1 SGDLS, CDR2 YYNGEE. The CDR3 spans 15 residues.